This T cell receptor (beta chain) comes out of a study of T cell responses to AZD1222 COVID-19 vaccine. On this clone itself: The antigen remains unidentified.

Only in-frame clones appear in the TCRdb table, and some are missing; sequencing was by immunoSEQ multiplex PCR. This table has some 160,000 clones, more than 75% appearing once. Doses given second, at about 4 or about 12 weeks, were pooled. Study conclusions and caveats: Repertoire samples came only from after the peak T cell response. The number of AZD1222 recipients seropositive at baseline was only 6 or 7. Per reports, nearly half of all spike-specific TCRs target regions that are unmutated in variants.

CDR3 size: 15 residues. Germline CDR1 is SGDLS and CDR2 is YYNGEE. Trimming pared 8 bases from V and 6 bases from J, leaving 20 bases between. V gene TRBV9 combines with J gene TRBJ2-2; tentatively, D is TRBD2 (7 bases). The origin of this receptor is an adult who received the AZD1222 COVID-19 vaccine. The specimen comprised peripheral blood, sampled 28 days after the second AZD1222 dose. The CDR3 here is CASNPGEGKAGELFF. The CDR3, as DNA: TGTGCCAGTAACCCAGGGGAGGGAAAGGCCGGGGAGCTGTTTTTT.